What follows are 10 T cell receptor beta chains derived from one specimen sequenced in a study of cytomegalovirus exposure and HLA in healthy donors. TCRdb keeps only in-frame clones here, not all; method: immunoSEQ multiplex PCR. Among roughly 100,000 clones listed, roughly 86% were seen once. The sequenced sample consisted of PBMCs. The receptors stem from a young woman in good health and CMV-seropositive.

V is TRBV6-5 and J is TRBJ1-1; 7 positions agree with TRBD1. The CDR3 is 13 amino acids. Germline V gives CDR1 MNHEY, CDR2 SVGAGI. The V and J ends lost 6 bases and 6 bases, in that order; junction bases with no gene match: 7. CDR3 amino acids: CASRYLGQAEAFF. The CDR3 DNA reads TGTGCCAGCAGATATCTTGGACAGGCTGAAGCTTTCTTT.

CDR3 sequence (DNA): TGTGCCAGTAGTATAGCGGGTATCAGCAATCAGCCCCAGCATTTT. Its translation is CASSIAGISNQPQHF. The chain employs TRBV19 and TRBJ1-5; D remains ambiguous. Germline CDR1 LNHDA, CDR2 SQIVND (reference sequence). The CDR3 totals 15 residues. Between the trimmed V and J ends, which lost 1 base and 1 base, there was a span of 8 bases.

The V gene is TRBV28, the J gene TRBJ2-1; 8 bases align to TRBD2. Trimming cost V 3 bases and J 4 bases; bases outside gene matches: 14. CDR1 is MDHEN, CDR2 SYDVKM, per germline. The CDR3 consists of 18 residues. DNA for the CDR3: TGTGCCAGCAGTTTCTCGATTGGACTAGCCGCTTCGTACAATGAGCAGTTCTTC. It yields the protein CASSFSIGLAASYNEQFF.

The rearrangement joins TRBV6-1 to TRBJ1-5, with D perhaps matching TRBD1 (6 bases). CDR3 size: 12 residues. The germline V gene encodes CDR1 MNHNS and CDR2 SASEGT. V was pared by 7 bases and J by 6 bases, with 10 bases between. The CDR3 here is CASIGGPQPQHF. In nucleotides, the CDR3 is TGTGCCAGCATCGGGGGGCCTCAGCCCCAGCATTTT.

V usage is TRBV11-2 and J usage is TRBJ2-1, with a weak D call TRBD1 (5 bases). The CDR3 totals 14 residues. Germline V gives CDR1 SGHAT, CDR2 FQNNGV. Trimming pared 1 base from V and 7 bases from J, leaving 11 bases between. The CDR3 nucleotides read TGTGCCAGCAGCTTAGCCAACAGGCTGAATGAGCAGTTCTTC. Encoded protein: CASSLANRLNEQFF.

The chain recombines TRBV9 with TRBJ2-7; 12 bases line up with TRBD2. Looked up from germline, CDR1 is SGDLS and CDR2 is YYNGEE. There are 16 residues in the CDR3. V shed 3 bases, J shed 2 bases, and the junction held 6 bases outside the gene matches. In DNA, the CDR3 is TGTGCCAGCAGCGCCTCGACTAGCGGGGGACCCTACGAGCAGTACTTC. Residues: CASSASTSGGPYEQYF.

The chain couples TRBV10-3 to TRBJ2-5, with 9 bases aligning to TRBD1. J was trimmed by 4 bases and V by 10 bases; bases with no gene match: 13. There are 15 residues in the CDR3. Germline V gives CDR1 ENHRY, CDR2 SYGVKD. The CDR3 DNA follows: TGTGCCACATGGCGGGACAGGGCCACCGCAGAGACCCAGTACTTC. Residues: CATWRDRATAETQYF.

The chain links TRBV7-2 to TRBJ2-5; 8 bases fit TRBD1. The V gene's germline CDR1 is SGHTA and CDR2 FQGNSA. After removal of 5 bases from V and 5 bases from J, the junction contained 10 bases not matched to a gene. CDR3 length: 15 amino acids. The CDR3 reads CASSLDRTGSETQYF. As DNA, the CDR3 is TGTGCCAGCAGCCTCGATCGGACAGGGTCGGAGACCCAGTACTTC.

The V call is TRBV28, the J call TRBJ1-5; D call uncertain. Trimming shortened V by 3 bases and J by 6 bases, and 9 bases separated the two germline ends. The CDR3 loop spans 13 amino acids. Germline V gene data show CDR1 as MDHEN and CDR2 as SYDVKM. This CDR3 reads CASSFDEGQPQHF. The CDR3 region has the DNA TGTGCCAGCAGTTTCGACGAGGGTCAGCCCCAGCATTTT.

This clone has only one observation. The V gene is TRBV19, the J gene TRBJ2-1; 11 nucleotides line up with TRBD2. The germline V gene encodes CDR1 LNHDA and CDR2 SQIVND (reference sequence). The ends lost 8 bases at V and 4 bases at J; junction bases unmatched: 7. This CDR3 has 15 residues. In nucleotides, the CDR3 is TGTGCCAGTTCCCTACTAGCGGGGGATTACAATGAGCAGTTCTTC. Amino acid sequence: CASSLLAGDYNEQFF.